This T cell receptor beta chain is drawn from a study of type 1 and type 2 diabetes patients. Study as a whole: Participants included type 1 and type 2 diabetes patients plus nondiabetic controls. From PBMCs, CD4+ and CD8+ T cells were isolated by magnetic microbeads. Sequencing for the whole study yielded roughly 19 million paired-end reads.

PCR was run on genomic DNA. Amplification of the beta chain CDR3 used 30 forward and 13 reverse multiplex primers. TCRdb reanalysed the multiplex PCR reads using MiXCR and keeps one entry per CDR3 protein. The sample has a few hundred thousand distinct CDR3 sequences, roughly 50% seen once. The CDR3 has 16 amino acids. V lost 6 bases and J lost 3, with 17 bases in between. Source material: peripheral blood mononuclear cells (PBMCs). This sequence was found in a young man with type 2 diabetes. This chain uses TRBV12-3 or TRBV12-4 with TRBJ2-2; D unresolved. CDR3 amino acids: CASRSFGLKYTGELFF. CDR3 in DNA: TGTGCCAGCAGGTCCTTCGGGTTGAAGTACACCGGGGAGCTGTTTTTT.